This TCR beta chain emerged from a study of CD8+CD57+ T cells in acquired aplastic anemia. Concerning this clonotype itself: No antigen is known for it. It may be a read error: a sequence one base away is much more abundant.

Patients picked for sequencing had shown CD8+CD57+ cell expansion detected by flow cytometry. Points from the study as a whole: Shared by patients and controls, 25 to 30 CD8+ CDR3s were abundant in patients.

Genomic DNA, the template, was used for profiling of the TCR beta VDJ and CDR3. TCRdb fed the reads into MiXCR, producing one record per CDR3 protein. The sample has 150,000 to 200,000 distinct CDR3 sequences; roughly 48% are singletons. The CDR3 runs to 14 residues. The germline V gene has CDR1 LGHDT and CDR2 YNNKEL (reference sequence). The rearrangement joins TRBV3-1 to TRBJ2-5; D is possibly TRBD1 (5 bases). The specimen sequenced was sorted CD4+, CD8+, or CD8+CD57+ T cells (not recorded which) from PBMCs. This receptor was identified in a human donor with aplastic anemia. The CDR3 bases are TGTGCCAGCAGCCCCACAGGAAACCAAGAGGCCCAGTACTTC. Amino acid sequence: CASSPTGNQEAQYF.